What follows are 10 T cell receptor beta chains derived from one specimen sequenced in a study of blood T cells in healthy people across ages. Then a second PCR, running about 6 to 12 cycles, was carried out with a sample-barcoded 5' primer and a J-beta primer mix. TCRdb called the 5' RACE reads again in MiXCR, with one record for every CDR3 protein. The sample has 650,000 to 1,000,000 distinct CDR3 sequences, around 36% seen once; the top ten hold about an eighth. The sequenced sample was blood. The origin of the receptors is a man aged 18-30 years in good health.

The chain is built from TRBV29-1 and TRBJ1-2; D perhaps matches TRBD1 (6 bases). Germline loops: CDR1 SQVTM, CDR2 ANQGSEA. V lost 5 bases and J 3 bases, leaving 13 bases between the germline ends. The CDR3 is made up of 13 amino acids. CDR3 sequence: CSVQNRADYGYTF. The CDR3 DNA is TGCAGCGTTCAAAACAGGGCGGACTATGGCTACACCTTC.

Ten or more counts support this clonotype. V is TRBV4-3 and J is TRBJ2-1; TRBD1 matches at 8 bases. Germline loops: CDR1 LGHNA, CDR2 YSLEER. V was clipped by 0 bases and J by 4 bases; unmatched bases: 8. CDR3 length: 17 amino acids. The CDR3 coding sequence is TGCGCCAGCAGCCAAGAACCCAAAACAGGGGGATACAATGAGCAGTTCTTC. Its protein product is CASSQEPKTGGYNEQFF.

V usage is TRBV12-3 or TRBV12-4 and J usage is TRBJ1-4; TRBD1 might be the D (6 bases). The CDR3 is made up of 15 amino acids. Trimming took 5 bases from V and 2 from J, leaving 12 bases between them. The CDR3, as DNA: TGTGCCAGCAGTCCAAGTAGGGGGACTAATGAAAAACTGTTTTTT. This gives the protein CASSPSRGTNEKLFF.

The chain couples TRBV4-1 to TRBJ2-1; TRBD2 agrees at 7 bases. V dropped 3 bases and J dropped 10; count of bases not matched to a gene: 12. The CDR3 is made up of 15 amino acids. Germline CDR1 is MGHRA and CDR2 is YSYEKL. The CDR3: CASSHPGTTLKEQFF. The CDR3 DNA is TGCGCCAGCAGCCATCCCGGGACTACCCTCAAAGAGCAGTTCTTC.

This sequence joins TRBV21-1 and TRBJ2-6; the table gives TRBD1 as D, unverified against the DNA. TRBV21-1 is flagged as a pseudogene. The CDR3 runs to 20 residues. The CDR3 protein is CASARGDQGRPFSGANVLTF. DNA for the CDR3: TGTGCCAGCGCAAGAGGGGACCAGGGACGGCCGTTCTCTGGGGCCAACGTCCTGACTTTC.

This clonotype showed up just once. The J gene is TRBJ2-2, the V gene TRBV7-9; D perhaps matches TRBD2 (6 bases). The V and J ends lost 3 bases and 3 bases respectively, with 17 bases between them. CDR3 length: 17 residues. Germline CDR1 reads SEHNR; CDR2 reads FQNEAQ (reference sequence). The CDR3 DNA is TGTGCCAGCAGCTTGTTTTTTTCCGGGGGTCACACCGGGGAGCTGTTTTTT. The encoded protein is CASSLFFSGGHTGELFF.

This clonotype was counted a few times. The chain is built from TRBV12-3 or TRBV12-4 and TRBJ2-7, with a weak D call TRBD1 (6 bases). The J call is uncertain, as TRBJ2-5 better fits the DNA end. The CDR3 has 13 residues. The CDR3 DNA reads TGTGCCAGCAGTAGCAGGGGAGAGGAGACCCAGTACTTC. Its protein product is CASSSRGEETQYF.

Of note for this clonotype: A read error may account for a junction end that differs from germline. The chain uses TRBV20-1 and TRBJ2-3; 12 bases align to TRBD1. Germline CDR1 is DFQATT and CDR2 is SNEGSKA (reference sequence). CDR3 size: 15 residues. The CDR3 region has the DNA TGCAGTGCTAGAGATCTGGGACAGGGGGCAGATACGCGGTATTTT. Protein product: CSARDLGQGADTRYF.

This clonotype was seen at least ten times. The chain joins TRBV4-3 to TRBJ2-6; no definite D call. Per germline, CDR1 LGHNA and CDR2 YSLEER. The CDR3 totals 16 residues. With 0 bases removed from V and 1 base from J, the gap between germline ends came to 7 bases. This CDR3 reads CASSQDVGSGANVLTF. The DNA of the CDR3 is TGCGCCAGCAGCCAAGATGTCGGTTCTGGGGCCAACGTCCTGACTTTC.

This clonotype was seen only a few times. The chain has TRBV20-1 and TRBJ1-1, with no clear D. The germline gives CDR1 DFQATT, CDR2 SNEGSKA (reference sequence). This CDR3 has 12 residues. With 2 bases removed from V and 8 bases from J, the gap between germline ends came to 12 bases. The CDR3 sequence: CSARPTGLEAFF. The CDR3, as DNA: TGCAGTGCTAGACCCACTGGACTGGAAGCTTTCTTT.